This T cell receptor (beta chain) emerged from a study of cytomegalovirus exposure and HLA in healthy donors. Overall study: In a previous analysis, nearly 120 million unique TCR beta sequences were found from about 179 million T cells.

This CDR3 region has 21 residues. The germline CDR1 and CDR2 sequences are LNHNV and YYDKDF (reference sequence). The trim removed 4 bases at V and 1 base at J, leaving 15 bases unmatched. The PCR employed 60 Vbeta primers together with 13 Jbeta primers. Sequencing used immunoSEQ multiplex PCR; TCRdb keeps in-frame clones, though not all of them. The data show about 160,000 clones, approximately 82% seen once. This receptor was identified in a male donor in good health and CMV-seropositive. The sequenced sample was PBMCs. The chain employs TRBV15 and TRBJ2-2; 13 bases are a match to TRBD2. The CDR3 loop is CATSTLHPTSGRPENTGELFF. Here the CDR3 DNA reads TGTGCCACCAGCACCTTACACCCGACTAGCGGGAGGCCTGAGAACACCGGGGAGCTGTTTTTT.